Each of the 30 T cell receptor beta chains below was sequenced from the same sample in a study of blood T cell repertoires in COVID-19. Generated by immunoSEQ multiplex PCR, the TCRdb table keeps only in-frame clones and is missing some. The sample has 85,000 to 90,000 clones, roughly three quarters seen once; the top ten hold about 11%. The specimen sequenced was peripheral blood. These receptors were obtained from a man in his 70s with acute or convalescent COVID-19.

This chain links TRBV28 with TRBJ2-7; possible D gene TRBD1, 5 bases. CDR1 and CDR2 (germline): MDHEN, SYDVKM. The ends were cut back, 6 bases at V and 2 bases at J, with 17 bases in the middle. The CDR3 runs to 15 residues. The CDR3 DNA follows: TGTGCCAGCAGCCCCCAGGGCCTCTTGCCCTACGAGCAGTACTTC. Encoded protein: CASSPQGLLPYEQYF. Variable domain in full (rest from reference TRBV28 and TRBJ2-7): DVKVTQSSRYLVKRTGEKVFLECVQDMDHENMFWYRQDPGLGLRLIYFSYDVKMKEKGDIPEGYSVSREKKERFSLILESASTNQTSMYLCASSPQGLLPYEQYFGPGTRLTVT.

In its sample, this clone was seen once. The chain combines TRBV28 with TRBJ1-4; D might be TRBD1 (6 bases). CDR3 size: 14 residues. V lost 3 bases, J lost 4 bases, and 9 bases lay in between. Per germline, CDR1 MDHEN and CDR2 SYDVKM. The DNA of the CDR3 is TGTGCCAGCAGTTTGGACAGTATTAATGAAAAACTGTTTTTT. Residues: CASSLDSINEKLFF.

This clone was seen only a few times. The chain joins TRBV2 to TRBJ2-3; the D gene is possibly TRBD2 (6 bases). The CDR3 has 16 residues. Germline V lookup: CDR1 SNHLY, CDR2 FYNNEI. V lost 5 bases and J 0 bases, leaving 15 bases between the germline ends. The chain's CDR3 is CASSIGSRASTDTQYF. CDR3 bases: TGTGCCAGCAGTATCGGGAGTCGCGCAAGCACAGATACGCAGTATTTT.

This chain uses TRBV3-1 (or the pseudogene TRBV3-2) with TRBJ1-6, with TRBD1 matching over 8 bases. This CDR3 has 15 residues. CDR1 is LGHDT, CDR2 YNNKEL, per germline (reference sequence). Unmatched junction bases numbered 6, after V lost 1 base and J lost 10 bases. CDR3 DNA sequence: TGTGCCAGCAGCCAAGTAAACAGGGGGAACTCACCCCTCCACTTT. It codes for CASSQVNRGNSPLHF.

The chain is built from TRBV30 and TRBJ1-3; 7 bases fit TRBD1. After removal of 2 bases from V and 0 bases from J, the junction contained 7 bases not matched to a gene. The V gene's germline CDR1 is GTSNPN and CDR2 SVGIG (reference sequence). The CDR3 extends over 16 amino acids. The CDR3 DNA is TGTGCCTGGAGTACAGGACAGGAAGCCTCTGGAAACACCATATATTTT. Translation gives CAWSTGQEASGNTIYF.

The V and J genes are TRBV18 and TRBJ1-2; 8 bases line up with TRBD1. The J segment lost 3 bases and the V segment lost 3 bases, leaving 3 bases of the junction unmatched. Germline V gives CDR1 KGHSH, CDR2 LQKENI. The CDR3 has 14 amino acids. CDR3 loop: CASSPGQGYYGYTF. In DNA, the CDR3 is TGTGCCAGCTCACCTGGACAGGGCTACTATGGCTACACCTTC.

This rearrangement joins TRBV6-5 to TRBJ2-2; TRBD1 matches at 11 bases. J was trimmed by 5 bases and V by 5 bases; bases with no gene match: 1. The CDR3 totals 14 residues. Germline V gene lookup returns CDR1 MNHEY and CDR2 SVGAGI. CDR3 loop: CASSRDRGTGELFF. In DNA, the CDR3 is TGTGCCAGCAGTCGGGACAGGGGGACCGGGGAGCTGTTTTTT.

This clone turned up a few times. J is TRBJ2-2 and V is TRBV25-1; perhaps TRBD1 as D (5 bases). V dropped 5 bases and J dropped 9 bases, with 13 bases sitting between them. Germline CDR1 reads MGHDK; CDR2 reads SYGVNS. The CDR3 totals 13 residues. For the CDR3, the DNA is TGTGCCAGCAGTAGGGGCGGTTCCAGGGAGCTGTTTTTT. Translating it yields CASSRGGSRELFF.

The CDR3 reads CASAAGGGGNEQFF. The CDR3, as DNA: TGTGCCAGCGCCGCGGGGGGAGGCGGTAATGAGCAGTTCTTC. V usage is TRBV2 and J usage is TRBJ2-1, with 8 bases identical to TRBD2. The CDR3 totals 14 residues. With V trimmed by 8 bases and J by 7 bases, 10 bases remained unmatched. Per germline, CDR1 SNHLY and CDR2 FYNNEI.

This rearrangement joins TRBV7-9 to TRBJ1-2; TRBD1 matches at 9 bases. After removal of 5 bases from V and 10 bases from J, the junction contained 8 bases not matched to a gene. Per germline, CDR1 SEHNR and CDR2 FQNEAQ (reference sequence). The CDR3 is made up of 13 amino acids. CDR3 nucleotides: TGTGCCAGCAGCAGGGACAGGGAATCGGTCTACACCTTC. It codes for CASSRDRESVYTF.

The chain combines TRBV5-6 with TRBJ2-3; D call uncertain. Looked up from germline, CDR1 is SGHDT and CDR2 is YYEEEE. This CDR3 has 11 amino acids. The V end lost 3 bases, the J end lost 6 bases, and 5 bases lay between the germline ends. CDR3 residues: CASSSSDTQYF. CDR3 nucleotide sequence: TGTGCCAGCAGCTCCTCGGATACGCAGTATTTT.

The chain combines TRBV11-2 with TRBJ2-6; 9 bases map to TRBD2. Looked up from germline, CDR1 is SGHAT and CDR2 is FQNNGV. The CDR3 totals 16 residues. V lost 2 bases and J lost 1; bases outside the gene matches: 0. CDR3 loop: CASSLLAGSGANVLTF. The CDR3 DNA reads as TGTGCCAGCAGCTTACTAGCGGGGTCTGGGGCCAACGTCCTGACTTTC.

The chain combines TRBV10-3 with TRBJ1-6; a weak D match, TRBD1 (5 bases). In germline, CDR1 is ENHRY, CDR2 SYGVKD. The CDR3 totals 16 residues. V was pared by 4 bases and J by 7 bases, with 17 bases between. The CDR3 loop reads CAISGRDLSGNSPLHF. Here the CDR3 DNA reads TGTGCCATCAGTGGCCGGGACTTGTCGGGAAATTCACCCCTCCACTTT.

The J gene is TRBJ1-3, the V gene TRBV11-2, with a possible D match to TRBD1 (6 bases). With 2 bases removed from V and 4 bases from J, the gap between germline ends came to 15 bases. Per the germline V gene, CDR1 is SGHAT and CDR2 is FQNNGV. There are 16 residues in the CDR3. The CDR3 DNA reads TGTGCCAGCAGCTTAAATATCGGGGGGCTCGGAAACACCATATATTTT. It is translated as CASSLNIGGLGNTIYF.

The genes are TRBV5-1 and TRBJ1-1; D remains ambiguous. Trimming shortened V by 4 bases and J by 1 base, and 11 bases separated the two germline ends. Germline CDR1 SGHRS, CDR2 YFSETQ. CDR3 size: 14 residues. CDR3 amino acids: CASSRAEQNTEAFF. The CDR3 DNA reads as TGCGCCAGCAGCCGCGCGGAACAGAACACTGAAGCTTTCTTT. Filled out from reference TRBV5-1 and TRBJ1-1, the complete variable domain reads KAGVTQTPRYLIKTRGQQVTLSCSPISGHRSVSWYQQTPGQGLQFLFEYFSETQRNKGNFPGRFSGRQFSNSRSEMNVSTLELGDSALYLCASSRAEQNTEAFFGQGTRLTVV.

This clone was observed once. In nucleotides, the CDR3 is TGTGCCAGCAGCTTCAGGGGGCACAACTATGGCTACACCTTC. Residues: CASSFRGHNYGYTF. The chain uses TRBV5-6 and TRBJ1-2; 8 bases map to TRBD1. Per the germline V gene, CDR1 is SGHDT and CDR2 is YYEEEE. CDR3 length equals 14 residues. V shed 2 bases, J shed 2 bases, and the junction held 2 bases outside the gene matches.

The gene calls are TRBV28 and TRBJ2-7; 11 bases are a match to TRBD1. The CDR3 has 14 amino acids. J was trimmed by 7 bases and V by 5 bases; bases with no gene match: 7. The germline V gene has CDR1 MDHEN and CDR2 SYDVKM. CDR3 sequence (DNA): TGTGCCAGCAGTGGACGGGACAGGGGGAAAGAGCAGTACTTC. The encoded protein is CASSGRDRGKEQYF.

V usage is TRBV5-1 and J usage is TRBJ1-6; 7 bases are shared with TRBD1. The CDR3 loop spans 14 amino acids. Germline loops: CDR1 SGHRS, CDR2 YFSETQ. V dropped 0 bases and J dropped 10; count of bases not matched to a gene: 4. DNA for the CDR3: TGCGCCAGCAGCTTGGAGGCAGGGGGGTCACCCCTCCACTTT. This translates into CASSLEAGGSPLHF.

This clone was picked up a small number of times. This rearrangement joins TRBV5-1 to TRBJ2-7; 7 bases agree with TRBD2. The CDR3 length is 15 residues. Germline assignment: CDR1 SGHRS and CDR2 YFSETQ. Trimming removed 0 bases from V and 4 bases from J; junction bases left unmatched: 7. The CDR3 spells CASSLGPASGYEQYV. CDR3 nucleotide sequence: TGCGCCAGCAGCTTGGGTCCCGCTAGCGGATACGAGCAGTACGTC.

V gene TRBV7-2 combines with J gene TRBJ2-1; D is possibly TRBD1 (7 bases). The CDR3 is 15 amino acids. Germline CDR1 is SGHTA and CDR2 is FQGNSA. V lost 0 bases to trimming and J lost 12 bases, with 18 bases between them. CDR3 sequence: CASSLAEGAGYWQFF. Written as DNA, the CDR3 is TGTGCCAGCAGCTTAGCGGAGGGGGCCGGATATTGGCAGTTCTTC.

J is TRBJ2-1 and V is TRBV4-1; 11 nucleotides match TRBD2. The germline V gene has CDR1 MGHRA and CDR2 YSYEKL. The ends lost 2 bases at V and 4 bases at J; junction bases unmatched: 7. The CDR3 is made up of 17 amino acids. This CDR3 reads CASSQHPGLAAYNEQFF. As DNA, the CDR3 is TGCGCCAGCAGCCAACATCCGGGACTAGCGGCGTACAATGAGCAGTTCTTC.

This chain links TRBV18 with TRBJ1-1; maybe TRBD1 (5 bases). Germline CDR1 reads KGHSH; CDR2 reads LQKENI. Trimming shortened V by 4 bases and J by 7 bases, and 13 bases separated the two germline ends. CDR3 size: 13 residues. The CDR3 sequence is CASSQGEEIEAFF. CDR3 DNA: TGTGCCAGCTCACAAGGGGAAGAAATTGAAGCTTTCTTT.

This clone was seen more than once but under ten times. This chain connects TRBV27 to TRBJ2-3, with D unresolved. Trimming pared 3 bases from V and 1 base from J, leaving 5 bases between. Germline CDR1 MNHEY, CDR2 SMNVEV (reference sequence). The CDR3 contains 13 residues. CDR3 region: CASSFLGTDTQYF. The CDR3 coding sequence is TGTGCCAGCAGTTTCTTAGGCACAGATACGCAGTATTTT.

This clone was seen a few times. The V gene is TRBV19, the J gene TRBJ2-1; possibly TRBD2 for D (6 bases). Trimming shortened V by 10 bases and J by 8 bases, and 18 bases separated the two germline ends. The CDR3 has 13 amino acids. Germline CDR1 and CDR2: LNHDA and SQIVND (reference sequence). The CDR3 is CATRLGGGDEQFF. CDR3 nucleotides: TGTGCCACCCGGCTCGGAGGAGGGGATGAGCAGTTCTTC.

The chain joins TRBV12-3 or TRBV12-4 to TRBJ1-6; D is undetermined. This CDR3 has 13 residues. Trimming removed 2 bases at V and 6 bases at J, with 5 bases between. The DNA for the CDR3 is TGTGCCAGCAGTTTATTCGGTAATTCACCCCTCCACTTT. It encodes CASSLFGNSPLHF.

This rearrangement joins TRBV18 to TRBJ2-5; 16 nucleotides align to TRBD2. CDR1 and CDR2 from the germline V gene are KGHSH and LQKENI. CDR3 length: 17 amino acids. The ends lost 3 bases at V and 5 bases at J; junction bases unmatched: 6. The CDR3 nucleotides are TGTGCCAGCTCACCCCCGGGACTAGCGGGGGGGCACGAGACCCAGTACTTC. Encoded protein: CASSPPGLAGGHETQYF.

The chain carries TRBV13 and TRBJ2-7; D may be TRBD2 (5 bases). Germline lookup yields CDR1 PRHDT and CDR2 FYEKMQ (reference sequence). V lost 6 bases and J lost 1, with 10 bases in between. This CDR3 has 13 residues. CDR3 bases: TGTGCCAGCAGACAACTAGGGTCCTACGAGCAGTACTTC. Amino acids: CASRQLGSYEQYF.

V usage is TRBV12-3 or TRBV12-4 and J usage is TRBJ2-1; D is unresolved. V lost 4 bases and J 2 bases, leaving 3 bases between the germline ends. The CDR3 extends over 12 amino acids. As DNA, the CDR3 is TGTGCCAGCAGTTCAGCCTACAATGAGCAGTTCTTC. It specifies CASSSAYNEQFF.

This clone was seen once. This chain links TRBV13 with TRBJ2-3, with 11 bases that match TRBD2. V shed 2 bases, J shed 6 bases, and the junction held 7 bases outside the gene matches. Germline V gene sequence: CDR1 PRHDT, CDR2 FYEKMQ (reference sequence). The CDR3 has 16 residues. The CDR3 DNA is TGTGCCAGCAGCTTACGACTAGCGGGGAGGAGGGATACGCAGTATTTT. Translating it yields CASSLRLAGRRDTQYF.

This clone was seen a few times. The V and J genes are TRBV7-3 and TRBJ2-2, with a tentative D call TRBD2 (6 bases). Between the trimmed V and J ends, which lost 3 bases and 0 bases, there was a span of 8 bases. Per germline, CDR1 SGHTA and CDR2 FQGTGA. The CDR3 runs to 15 residues. DNA of the CDR3: TGTGCCAGCAGCTTCGGGGGATCGAACACCGGGGAGCTGTTTTTT. Translated, it gives CASSFGGSNTGELFF.